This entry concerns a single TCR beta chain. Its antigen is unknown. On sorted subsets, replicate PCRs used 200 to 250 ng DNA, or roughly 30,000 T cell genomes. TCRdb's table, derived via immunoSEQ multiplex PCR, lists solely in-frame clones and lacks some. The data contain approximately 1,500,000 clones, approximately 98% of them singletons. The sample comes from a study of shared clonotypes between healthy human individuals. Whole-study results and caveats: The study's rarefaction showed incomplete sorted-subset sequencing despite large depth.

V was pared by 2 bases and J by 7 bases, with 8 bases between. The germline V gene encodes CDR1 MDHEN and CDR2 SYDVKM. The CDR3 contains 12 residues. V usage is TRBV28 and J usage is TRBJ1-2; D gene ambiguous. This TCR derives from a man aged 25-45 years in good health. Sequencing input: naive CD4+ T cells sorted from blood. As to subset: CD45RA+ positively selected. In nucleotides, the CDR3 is TGTGCCAGCAGTTTAGTAAGGGCTGGCTACACCTTC. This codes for CASSLVRAGYTF.